Presented here are 22 T cell receptor beta chains from one specimen sequenced in a study of shared clonotypes between healthy human individuals. TCRdb's table, derived via immunoSEQ multiplex PCR, lists solely in-frame clones and lacks some. Of roughly 2,000,000 clones in the sample, roughly 94% were seen once. Naive CD8 cells lacked CD45RO, underwent positive selection for CCR7 and left out terminally differentiated effector memory CD45RA+ cells. Sequencing was performed on naive CD8+ T cells sorted from blood. The receptors were sampled from a man younger than 35 in good health.

The chain couples TRBV7-9 to TRBJ2-2; TRBD2 agrees at 8 bases. V was clipped by 5 bases and J by 4 bases; unmatched bases: 9. The CDR3 spans 16 residues. Per germline, CDR1 SEHNR and CDR2 FQNEAQ (reference sequence). As DNA, the CDR3 is TGTGCCAGCAGCCAGTCGGGACTAGTTCTCACCGGGGAGCTGTTTTTT. It yields the protein CASSQSGLVLTGELFF.

As regards this clone: Other DNA sequences in the sample encode the same CDR3. DNA for the CDR3: TGTGCCTGGAGTTCTGGAGCCTACGAGCAGTACTTC. Protein: CAWSSGAYEQYF. The chain carries TRBV30 and TRBJ2-7; no definite D call. CDR1 is GTSNPN, CDR2 SVGIG, per germline (reference sequence). This CDR3 is built from 12 residues. Deletions cut 2 bases from V and 2 bases from J, with 7 bases between. Drawing the rest from reference TRBV30 and TRBJ2-7, the complete variable domain is SQTIHQWPATLVQPVGSPLSLECTVEGTSNPNLYWYRQAAGRGLQLLFYSVGIGQISSEVPQNLSASRPQDRQFILSSKKLLLSDSGFYLCAWSSGAYEQYFGPGTRLTVT.

The chain links TRBV9 to TRBJ1-2, with D unclear. V lost 3 bases and J lost 8, with 8 bases in between. The CDR3 covers 11 residues. Per germline, CDR1 SGDLS and CDR2 YYNGEE. CDR3 amino acids: CASSGIWGYTF. In DNA form, the CDR3 reads TGTGCCAGCAGCGGAATATGGGGCTACACCTTC. The variable domain in full, completed from reference TRBV9 and TRBJ1-2, reads DSGVTQTPKHLITATGQRVTLRCSPRSGDLSVYWYQQSLDQGLQFLIQYYNGEERAKGNILERFSAQQFPDLHSELNLSSLELGDSALYFCASSGIWGYTFGSGTRLTVV.

This chain joins TRBV30 and TRBJ2-1, with D unresolved. CDR1 and CDR2 from the germline V gene are GTSNPN and SVGIG (reference sequence). V gave up 2 bases and J gave up 0 bases, with 29 bases separating them. CDR3 size: 21 residues. The CDR3 here is CAWSFVIWPPKPAVSYNEQFF. DNA for the CDR3: TGTGCCTGGAGTTTTGTGATTTGGCCACCAAAACCTGCGGTCTCCTACAATGAGCAGTTCTTC.

The chain uses TRBV6-1 and TRBJ1-5, with TRBD1 as a possible D gene (6 bases). Germline V gene data show CDR1 as MNHNS and CDR2 as SASEGT. Between the trimmed V and J ends, which lost 3 bases and 2 bases, there was a span of 14 bases. The CDR3 spans 16 residues. In DNA form, the CDR3 reads TGTGCCAGCAGTGAGGAAAGCCGACAGGGCAATCAGCCCCAGCATTTT. This gives the protein CASSEESRQGNQPQHF.

The chain joins TRBV6-1 to TRBJ2-7; TRBD1 agrees at 8 bases. The CDR3 sequence is 16 residues long. V dropped 4 bases and J dropped 0; count of bases not matched to a gene: 8. Germline loops: CDR1 MNHNS, CDR2 SASEGT. The CDR3 DNA is TGTGCCAGCAGTGGGTCCGGGACAGGTTTCTCCTACGAGCAGTACTTC. This gives the protein CASSGSGTGFSYEQYF.

The CDR3 reads CASSLNLNYGYTF. The DNA of the CDR3 is TGCGCCAGCAGCTTGAACTTGAACTATGGCTACACCTTC. The chain uses TRBV5-1 and TRBJ1-2; the D is unclear. V was cut by 1 base and J by 2 bases, with 6 bases left in between. The CDR3 loop spans 13 amino acids. Germline loops: CDR1 SGHRS, CDR2 YFSETQ.

On this clone: The identical CDR3 is also encoded by other nucleotide sequences in the sample. This sequence joins TRBV29-1 and TRBJ2-3; perhaps D is TRBD1 or TRBD2 (5 bases each). The CDR3 contains 14 residues. V lost 3 bases and J 2 bases, leaving 12 bases between the germline ends. Germline V CDR1 and CDR2: SQVTM, ANQGSEA. The CDR3 DNA reads as TGCAGCGTTGAGGGGGTAGGATCCACAGATACGCAGTATTTT. As protein: CSVEGVGSTDTQYF.

Of note for this clone: Other DNA variants within this sample encode the same CDR3. This chain joins TRBV2 and TRBJ2-7, with D tentatively TRBD2 (6 bases). The CDR3 length is 12 residues. V lost 4 bases and J lost 3, with 7 bases in between. Germline V gene lookup returns CDR1 SNHLY and CDR2 FYNNEI. The CDR3 reads CASSAGGYEQYF. CDR3 nucleotide sequence: TGTGCCAGCAGTGCCGGGGGCTACGAGCAGTACTTC.

The CDR3 protein is CASKGVGYPTNEKLFF. The CDR3 region has the DNA TGTGCCAGTAAGGGGGTTGGGTATCCAACTAATGAAAAACTGTTTTTT. The gene calls are TRBV28 and TRBJ1-4, with D maybe TRBD1 (6 bases). The V end lost 9 bases, the J end lost 0 bases, and 17 bases lay between the germline ends. The germline V gene encodes CDR1 MDHEN and CDR2 SYDVKM. The CDR3 loop spans 16 amino acids.

The J gene is TRBJ1-2, the V gene TRBV28; 7 nucleotides line up with TRBD1. The germline V gene encodes CDR1 MDHEN and CDR2 SYDVKM. With V trimmed by 3 bases and J by 4 bases, 5 bases remained unmatched. The CDR3 length is 14 residues. The CDR3 DNA reads as TGTGCCAGCAGTTTTCCCGGGACAGCCTATGGCTACACCTTC. Protein product: CASSFPGTAYGYTF.

Written as DNA, the CDR3 is TGTGCCAGCAGCGCAGGTCTGAACACTGAAGCTTTCTTT. As protein: CASSAGLNTEAFF. The chain carries TRBV5-4 and TRBJ1-1; D ambiguous. Trimming removed 4 bases from V and 0 bases from J, with 7 bases in between. The CDR3 contains 13 residues. Germline V gene data show CDR1 as SGHNT and CDR2 as YYREEE (reference sequence).

V and J are TRBV27 and TRBJ2-7; no firm D call. V dropped 8 bases and J dropped 6 bases, with 23 bases sitting between them. The germline CDR1 and CDR2 sequences are MNHEY and SMNVEV (reference sequence). CDR3 size: 15 residues. CDR3 residues: CASGPTVGSSSEQYF. The CDR3 nucleotides read TGTGCCAGCGGACCGACGGTGGGATCGTCTAGCGAGCAGTACTTC.

The chain carries TRBV7-9 and TRBJ1-5, with D possibly being TRBD1 (6 bases). Trimming removed 2 bases at V and 3 bases at J, with 11 bases between. This CDR3 has 15 residues. CDR1 is SEHNR, CDR2 FQNEAQ, per germline (reference sequence). CDR3 in DNA: TGTGCCAGCAGCTTAAGCGGGACAAACAATCAGCCCCAGCATTTT. It yields the protein CASSLSGTNNQPQHF.

The chain couples TRBV28 to TRBJ2-1, with D maybe TRBD1 (5 bases). The V gene lost 1 base and the J gene lost 4 bases, with 11 bases spanning the gap. The CDR3 sequence is 15 residues long. Germline lookup yields CDR1 MDHEN and CDR2 SYDVKM. The CDR3 nucleotides read TGTGCCAGCAGTTTATTTCAGGGCCAATACAATGAGCAGTTCTTC. This codes for CASSLFQGQYNEQFF.

This rearrangement joins TRBV7-8 to TRBJ2-2; tentative D call: TRBD2 (5 bases). The length of the CDR3 is 16 residues. V was shortened by 5 bases and J by 4 bases, with 17 bases between the two germline ends. The germline V gene has CDR1 SGHVS and CDR2 FQNEAQ. CDR3: CASSPLVEAGTGELFF. The CDR3 coding sequence is TGTGCCAGCAGCCCACTAGTAGAGGCGGGCACCGGGGAGCTGTTTTTT.

The V gene is TRBV7-2, the J gene TRBJ2-7; possibly TRBD2 for D (6 bases). The length of the CDR3 is 15 residues. Germline V gene lookup returns CDR1 SGHTA and CDR2 FQGNSA. Deletions cut 4 bases from V and 4 bases from J, with 17 bases between. The CDR3 sequence is CASSSWTGGSYEQYF. CDR3 in DNA: TGTGCCAGCAGCTCCTGGACTGGAGGGTCATACGAGCAGTACTTC. Full variable domain (outside the CDR3, taken from reference TRBV7-2 and TRBJ2-7): GAGVSQSPSNKVTEKGKDVELRCDPISGHTALYWYRQSLGQGLEFLIYFQGNSAPDKSGLPSDRFSAERTGGSVSTLTIQRTQQEDSAVYLCASSSWTGGSYEQYFGPGTRLTVT.

The V gene is TRBV9, the J gene TRBJ1-4; possibly TRBD1 for D (5 bases). This CDR3 is 15 amino acids long. Germline V gene lookup returns CDR1 SGDLS and CDR2 YYNGEE. Trimming took 3 bases from V and 5 from J, leaving 14 bases between them. CDR3 bases: TGTGCCAGCAGCGCGGGGGGAGCCAGCAATGAAAAACTGTTTTTT. This sequence encodes CASSAGGASNEKLFF.

This clone occurred once. CDR3 sequence reads: CASSLGVTDMNTEAFF. CDR3 nucleotides: TGCGCCAGCAGCTTGGGAGTGACAGACATGAACACTGAAGCTTTCTTT. The chain employs TRBV5-1 and TRBJ1-1; possible D gene TRBD1, 5 bases. V lost 0 bases and J lost 0, with 12 bases in between. Per germline, CDR1 SGHRS and CDR2 YFSETQ. This CDR3 has 16 residues.

This chain joins TRBV28 and TRBJ1-1; D not certain. This CDR3 is 16 amino acids long. V lost 2 bases to trimming and J lost 4 bases, with 17 bases between them. Per germline, CDR1 MDHEN and CDR2 SYDVKM. In nucleotides, the CDR3 is TGTGCCAGCAGTTTAGAGGCCGGGTGGGGAGCCACTGAAGCTTTCTTT. Translating it yields CASSLEAGWGATEAFF.

V and J are TRBV18 and TRBJ2-5; 12 bases map to TRBD2. V was clipped by 4 bases and J by 0 bases; unmatched bases: 9. Germline CDR1 and CDR2: KGHSH and LQKENI. The CDR3 consists of 18 residues. This chain's CDR3 is CASSLPYGLAGYQETQYF. The CDR3 DNA follows: TGTGCCAGCTCACTACCATATGGACTAGCGGGATACCAAGAGACCCAGTACTTC.

The J gene is TRBJ2-2, the V gene TRBV11-2; D is possibly TRBD2 (6 bases). The germline gives CDR1 SGHAT, CDR2 FQNNGV. Deletions cut 5 bases from V and 7 bases from J, with 17 bases between. This CDR3 region has 15 residues. CDR3 DNA sequence: TGTGCCAGCAGCGGGGACTTCTTAGTAGGCGGGGAGCTGTTTTTT. This codes for CASSGDFLVGGELFF. The full variable domain, with the rest looked up from reference TRBV11-2 and TRBJ2-2, is EAGVAQSPRYKIIEKRQSVAFWCNPISGHATLYWYQQILGQGPKLLIQFQNNGVVDDSQLPKDRFSAERLKGVDSTLKIQPAKLEDSAVYLCASSGDFLVGGELFFGEGSRLTVL.